This entry features one T cell receptor beta chain sequence. Profiled with immunoSEQ multiplex PCR; TCRdb holds only in-frame clones, not every one. The sample has more than 200,000 clones; around 84% are singletons. The sample belongs to a study of blood T cell repertoires in COVID-19. Turning to the study itself: There were acute and convalescent COVID-19 samples, and they came from the United States, Italy and Spain.

Trimming removed 0 bases from V and 2 bases from J; junction bases left unmatched: 4. The CDR3 consists of 15 residues. The germline V gene has CDR1 SGDLS and CDR2 YYNGEE. This clonotype was obtained from a woman aged 55-70 years with COVID-19, enrolled during active disease. Sequenced sample: peripheral blood. The chain uses TRBV9 and TRBJ2-5; TRBD2 agrees at 7 bases. The CDR3 here is CASSVDPAGQETQYF. DNA for the CDR3: TGTGCCAGCAGCGTAGATCCAGCGGGGCAAGAGACCCAGTACTTC.